The next 13 T cell receptor beta chains were all read from a single sample in a study of blood T cell repertoires in COVID-19 (dated by TCRdb to the early 2020s). Library generation was performed with the immunoSEQ multiplex PCR assay. TCRdb mirrors the immuneACCESS table, restricted to in-frame sequences. Some clones are absent from its copies; in checked studies, under half trace to an unresolved V gene, and the reason for the others is unknown. The sample table lists around 200,000 clones, roughly 80% of them with a count of one. The top ten clones comprise around 9.3% of the sample. Material: peripheral blood. Receptors were obtained from an elderly woman with acute or convalescent COVID-19.

The rearrangement links TRBV18 to TRBJ2-7; TRBD2 matches at 11 bases. From germline, CDR1 is KGHSH and CDR2 LQKENI. The V gene end was trimmed by 0 bases and the J gene end by 2 bases; junction bases not matched to a gene: 3. The CDR3 has 16 amino acids. The CDR3: CASSPPRLAGPYEQYF. CDR3 bases: TGTGCCAGCTCACCACCGAGACTAGCGGGACCCTACGAGCAGTACTTC.

The rearrangement uses TRBV19 and TRBJ1-4; 11 bases map to TRBD1. The CDR3 covers 14 residues. Germline V gives CDR1 LNHDA, CDR2 SQIVND (reference sequence). Losses at the gene ends were 6 bases for V and 7 bases for J; bases not matched to a gene: 4. The CDR3 DNA reads as TGTGCCAGTAGACCGGGACAGGGGGTTGAAAAACTGTTTTTT. Protein sequence: CASRPGQGVEKLFF.

The chain couples TRBV7-9 to TRBJ1-3, with 7 bases lining up with TRBD1. There are 16 residues in the CDR3. Germline lookup yields CDR1 SEHNR and CDR2 FQNEAQ (reference sequence). V gave up 4 bases and J gave up 4 bases; unmatched junction bases: 10. The CDR3: CASSSGGGGRGNTIYF. Here the CDR3 DNA reads TGTGCCAGCAGCTCAGGGGGAGGCGGTCGAGGAAACACCATATATTTT.

The chain combines TRBV4-3 with TRBJ1-6, with unresolved D. The CDR3 has 15 amino acids. Germline V gene lookup returns CDR1 LGHNA and CDR2 YSLEER. V shed 0 bases and J shed 10 bases, with 13 bases lying between them. This chain's CDR3 is CASSQEGGIQSPLHF. In DNA form, the CDR3 reads TGCGCCAGCAGCCAAGAGGGAGGAATACAATCACCCCTCCACTTT.

The V gene is TRBV10-3, the J gene TRBJ2-5; TRBD1 aligns across 7 bases. Per germline, CDR1 ENHRY and CDR2 SYGVKD. The CDR3 extends over 15 amino acids. V was clipped by 4 bases and J by 10 bases; unmatched bases: 15. The CDR3 reads CAISVEGQSLEDQYF. CDR3 nucleotide sequence: TGTGCCATCAGTGTAGAGGGACAGAGCTTGGAGGACCAGTACTTC.

This clone was recorded only once. This chain links TRBV5-1 with TRBJ2-5; D is ambiguous. The CDR3 has 13 residues. Germline-derived CDR1 and CDR2 are SGHRS and YFSETQ. V lost 1 base and J 2 bases, leaving 6 bases between the germline ends. Here the CDR3 DNA reads TGCGCCAGCAGCTTGAGAGGACAAGAGACCCAGTACTTC. It codes for CASSLRGQETQYF.

This chain joins TRBV2 and TRBJ1-1; D is possibly TRBD1 (6 bases). The germline gives CDR1 SNHLY, CDR2 FYNNEI. The V end was cut by 8 bases, the J end by 2 bases, with 15 bases between. The CDR3 totals 14 residues. The CDR3 spells CASGYGTPNTEAFF. The CDR3 DNA is TGTGCCAGCGGCTACGGGACACCTAACACTGAAGCTTTCTTT.

The chain employs TRBV19 and TRBJ2-3; 9 bases are shared with TRBD1. With V trimmed by 9 bases and J by 0 bases, 16 bases remained unmatched. Germline V gene data show CDR1 as LNHDA and CDR2 as SQIVND (reference sequence). This CDR3 comprises 18 residues. The CDR3 DNA reads TGTGCCAGCCGGCCGGACAGGGGCCTTATGATGAGCACAGATACGCAGTATTTT. Encoded protein: CASRPDRGLMMSTDTQYF.

This clone was counted between two and nine times. The chain carries TRBV19 and TRBJ1-5, with D perhaps matching TRBD1 (6 bases). The CDR3 spans 15 residues. The germline V gene has CDR1 LNHDA and CDR2 SQIVND (reference sequence). V lost 5 bases and J 1 base, leaving 12 bases between the germline ends. CDR3 region: CASSFTGKSNQPQHF. The CDR3 nucleotides are TGTGCCAGTAGTTTCACAGGGAAAAGCAATCAGCCCCAGCATTTT.

The J gene is TRBJ1-1, the V gene TRBV25-1, with D uncertain. The CDR3 sequence is 15 residues long. Germline CDR1 MGHDK, CDR2 SYGVNS. The ends were cut back, 4 bases at V and 0 bases at J, with 12 bases in the middle. CDR3 DNA sequence: TGTGCCAGCAGTGCTCCCACAGAAATGAACACTGAAGCTTTCTTT. This translates into CASSAPTEMNTEAFF. The whole variable domain, filled in from reference TRBV25-1 and TRBJ1-1, reads EADIYQTPRYLVIGTGKKITLECSQTMGHDKMYWYQQDPGMELHLIHYSYGVNSTEKGDLSSESTVSRIRTEHFPLTLESARPSHTSQYLCASSAPTEMNTEAFFGQGTRLTVV.

J is TRBJ1-2 and V is TRBV7-2; no clear D gene. The CDR3 runs to 16 residues. Germline CDR1 reads SGHTA; CDR2 reads FQGNSA. Deletions cut 2 bases from V and 7 bases from J, with 20 bases between. CDR3 protein: CASSLSQATGKSGYTF. The CDR3 DNA follows: TGTGCCAGCAGCTTATCCCAGGCCACGGGGAAGAGTGGCTACACCTTC.

The genes are TRBV2 and TRBJ1-5; 8 bases are shared with TRBD1. From germline, CDR1 is SNHLY and CDR2 FYNNEI. The CDR3 spans 15 residues. The junction had 10 bases not matched to a gene; V was cut back by 5 bases and J by 7 bases. The CDR3 here is CASSKSVRGPQPQHF. DNA for the CDR3: TGTGCCAGCAGTAAAAGCGTCAGGGGGCCCCAGCCCCAGCATTTT.

V and J are TRBV5-1 and TRBJ2-3; unclear D gene. V was shortened by 2 bases and J by 0 bases, with 13 bases between the two germline ends. The CDR3 covers 16 residues. CDR1 and CDR2 (germline): SGHRS, YFSETQ. This CDR3 is CASSLGSLTSTDTQYF. CDR3 nucleotides: TGCGCCAGCAGCTTAGGTAGCCTAACTAGCACAGATACGCAGTATTTT.